The 21 T cell receptor beta chains given below trace back to one sample, sequenced in a study of response to subunit inactivated influenza vaccine. TCRdb re-derived calls from the RT-PCR reads in MiXCR, one entry per CDR3 protein. The table records about 500,000 distinct CDR3 sequences, 16% of them present only once. The starting material was CD4+ T cells sorted from PBMCs, obtained roughly 24 months after vaccination. The receptors were sampled from a man aged 45 to 75 who received an inactivated influenza vaccine.

The CDR3 reads CASSDGTGVQETQYF. For the CDR3, the DNA is TGCGCCAGCAGTGATGGGACAGGGGTCCAAGAGACCCAGTACTTC. The chain carries TRBV10-1 and TRBJ2-5; 10 nucleotides align to TRBD1. Unmatched junction bases numbered 2, after V lost 3 bases and J lost 1 base. From germline, CDR1 is WNHNN and CDR2 SYGVQD (reference sequence). The CDR3 contains 15 residues.

The chain couples TRBV27 to TRBJ1-2; TRBD1 is a possible D gene (5 bases). This CDR3 contains 14 residues. Germline-derived CDR1 and CDR2 are MNHEY and SMNVEV (reference sequence). V lost 3 bases to trimming and J lost 8 bases, with 16 bases between them. In nucleotides, the CDR3 is TGTGCCAGCAGTTTTAGGGGAAGTCATAGCGGCTACACCTTC. Translated: CASSFRGSHSGYTF.

In DNA, the CDR3 is TGTGCCACCAATCCAAAGGTGGGACTAGCGGCCACAGATACGCAGTATTTT. Translating it yields CATNPKVGLAATDTQYF. The chain uses TRBV15 and TRBJ2-3; 11 positions match TRBD2. The CDR3 has 17 amino acids. V lost 7 bases and J lost 2; bases outside the gene matches: 11. Germline CDR1 reads LNHNV; CDR2 reads YYDKDF (reference sequence).

This clonotype was seen only a few times. The chain joins TRBV2 to TRBJ2-4; D not certain. The CDR3 has 14 amino acids. The V and J ends lost 6 bases and 3 bases respectively, with 12 bases between them. Germline CDR1 is SNHLY and CDR2 is FYNNEI. The chain's CDR3 is CASSPDKGKNIQYF. In DNA form, the CDR3 reads TGTGCCAGCAGCCCCGACAAGGGCAAAAACATTCAGTACTTC. Full variable domain (remainder filled in from reference TRBV2 and TRBJ2-4): EPEVTQTPSHQVTQMGQEVILRCVPISNHLYFYWYRQILGQKVEFLVSFYNNEISEKSEIFDDQFSVERPDGSNFTLKIRSTKLEDSAMYFCASSPDKGKNIQYFGAGTRLSVL.

The chain employs TRBV12-3 or TRBV12-4 and TRBJ2-7, with D perhaps assigned TRBD1 or TRBD2 (5 bases each). This CDR3 has 14 amino acids. V gave up 7 bases and J gave up 3 bases, with 16 bases separating them. This chain's CDR3 is CASTRAGNNYEQYF. The DNA of the CDR3 is TGTGCCAGCACCAGGGCCGGGAACAACTACGAGCAGTACTTC.

This clonotype was observed a few times. The J gene is TRBJ2-6, the V gene TRBV4-1, with D tentatively TRBD1 (5 bases). The V gene lost 1 base and the J gene lost 4 bases, with 11 bases spanning the gap. CDR3 length equals 16 residues. The germline V gene has CDR1 MGHRA and CDR2 YSYEKL. The CDR3 nucleotides are TGCGCCAGCAGCCAAGCTTTCAGGGCCGGGGCCAACGTCCTGACTTTC. Translating gives CASSQAFRAGANVLTF.

DNA for the CDR3: TGTGCCAGCACCTTGGGTCAGGGGAACACTGAAGCTTTCTTT. Its translation: CASTLGQGNTEAFF. The chain links TRBV12-3 or TRBV12-4 to TRBJ1-1, with D maybe TRBD1 (5 bases). The CDR3 runs to 14 residues. V gave up 7 bases and J gave up 1 base, with 13 bases separating them.

The table lists this clonotype with many counts. The chain recombines TRBV10-3 with TRBJ2-7; 8 nucleotides match TRBD1. CDR3 size: 13 residues. V lost 4 bases to trimming and J lost 9 bases; unmatched junction nucleotides: 8. Germline V gives CDR1 ENHRY, CDR2 SYGVKD. The CDR3 nucleotides are TGTGCCATCAGTGGGGAGGACAGGGTTCGGCAGTACTTC. Translation: CAISGEDRVRQYF.

This clonotype was recorded a few times. V is TRBV7-8 and J is TRBJ1-4; possible D gene TRBD1, 5 bases. The CDR3 sequence is 15 residues long. V gave up 1 base and J gave up 1 base, with 7 bases separating them. Germline loops: CDR1 SGHVS, CDR2 FQNEAQ. The CDR3 loop reads CASSLGQRTNEKLFF. Written as DNA, the CDR3 is TGTGCCAGCAGCTTAGGACAGCGAACTAATGAAAAACTGTTTTTT.

The V gene is TRBV7-6, the J gene TRBJ2-2; maybe TRBD2 (5 bases). Germline values: CDR1 SGHVS, CDR2 FNYEAQ. V lost 5 bases and J lost 4, with 17 bases in between. This CDR3 is 16 amino acids long. The CDR3 spells CASSGRGSIGTGELFF. For the CDR3, the DNA is TGTGCCAGCAGCGGTAGAGGGAGTATAGGCACCGGGGAGCTGTTTTTT.

This clonotype was counted many times. The chain has TRBV12-3 or TRBV12-4 and TRBJ1-5; unclear D gene. V was cut by 0 bases and J by 6 bases, with 6 bases left in between. CDR3 length: 13 residues. The CDR3 coding sequence is TGTGCCAGCAGTTTAGCTTTTCGTCAGCCCCAGCATTTT. It encodes CASSLAFRQPQHF.

This clonotype was counted between two and nine times. CDR3 sequence (DNA): TGTGCCAGCAGCCCCGGCCTGGGGTACAATGAGCAGTTCTTC. It specifies CASSPGLGYNEQFF. The rearrangement uses TRBV9 and TRBJ2-1, with unresolved D. In germline, CDR1 is SGDLS, CDR2 YYNGEE. V was trimmed by 4 bases and J by 4 bases, leaving 12 bases between them. The CDR3 covers 14 residues.

The rearrangement links TRBV27 to TRBJ2-5; possible D gene TRBD1, 5 bases. In germline, CDR1 is MNHEY, CDR2 SMNVEV (reference sequence). This CDR3 is built from 15 residues. V lost 5 bases and J 5 bases, leaving 18 bases between the germline ends. The CDR3 is CASSARVGGRETQYF. DNA of the CDR3: TGTGCCAGCAGTGCCAGGGTGGGTGGACGGGAGACCCAGTACTTC.

A few counts support this clonotype. This sequence joins TRBV5-1 and TRBJ1-1; D may be TRBD1 (5 bases). The V end was cut by 0 bases, the J end by 11 bases, with 14 bases between. The CDR3 covers 13 residues. The germline V gene encodes CDR1 SGHRS and CDR2 YFSETQ. Written as DNA, the CDR3 is TGCGCCAGCAGCTTGGGGGACGCTTCAGTTGCTTTCTTT. The encoded protein is CASSLGDASVAFF. Using reference TRBV5-1 and TRBJ1-1 for the parts outside the CDR3, the full variable domain is KAGVTQTPRYLIKTRGQQVTLSCSPISGHRSVSWYQQTPGQGLQFLFEYFSETQRNKGNFPGRFSGRQFSNSRSEMNVSTLELGDSALYLCASSLGDASVAFFGQGTRLTVV.

The genes are TRBV6-1 and TRBJ2-7; 7 bases agree with TRBD1. The J segment lost 2 bases and the V segment lost 5 bases, leaving 15 bases of the junction unmatched. This CDR3 comprises 17 residues. Per germline, CDR1 MNHNS and CDR2 SASEGT. CDR3 nucleotides: TGTGCCAGCAGTCCGAGACAGGGCAGGCCGGGAACCTACGAGCAGTACTTC. It translates to CASSPRQGRPGTYEQYF.

This clonotype has ten or more counts. The chain joins TRBV28 to TRBJ2-5; D remains ambiguous. This CDR3 comprises 12 residues. CDR1 and CDR2 from the germline V gene are MDHEN and SYDVKM. Between the trimmed V and J ends, which lost 4 bases and 5 bases, there was a span of 8 bases. This chain's CDR3 is CASSSYVETQYF. CDR3 DNA sequence: TGTGCCAGCAGTTCCTATGTTGAGACCCAGTACTTC.

The chain recombines TRBV12-3 or TRBV12-4 with TRBJ1-1, with D possibly being TRBD1 (6 bases). This CDR3 region has 13 residues. The V end lost 8 bases, the J end lost 4 bases, and 14 bases lay between the germline ends. The CDR3 protein is CASANRVTTEAFF. CDR3 bases: TGTGCCAGCGCCAACAGGGTGACCACTGAAGCTTTCTTT.

This clonotype was recorded a few times. The V and J genes are TRBV7-8 and TRBJ2-5; tentatively, D is TRBD1 (5 bases). This CDR3 contains 15 residues. In germline, CDR1 is SGHVS, CDR2 FQNEAQ. Trimming took off 4 bases at V and 5 bases at J, with 17 bases between the two ends. The CDR3 sequence: CASSSLGQGRETQYF. In DNA, the CDR3 is TGTGCCAGCAGCTCTCTCGGGCAGGGTAGGGAGACCCAGTACTTC.

A single count supports this clonotype. This chain uses TRBV27 with TRBJ2-3; tentatively, D is TRBD1 (5 bases). V was clipped by 8 bases and J by 7 bases, with 10 bases between them. CDR1 is MNHEY, CDR2 SMNVEV, per germline (reference sequence). The CDR3 length is 11 residues. The CDR3 bases are TGTGCCAGCCGACAGAGGAATACGCAGTATTTT. It yields the protein CASRQRNTQYF.

This clonotype was counted only a few times. The V gene is TRBV9, the J gene TRBJ2-1, with D unresolved. V was trimmed by 1 base and J by 0 bases, leaving 8 bases between them. There are 15 residues in the CDR3. Looked up from germline, CDR1 is SGDLS and CDR2 is YYNGEE. The CDR3 spells CASSVFSNSYNEQFF. DNA of the CDR3: TGTGCCAGCAGCGTATTTTCAAACTCCTACAATGAGCAGTTCTTC.

V gene TRBV5-6 combines with J gene TRBJ1-2; 11 positions agree with TRBD1. CDR1 is SGHDT and CDR2 is YYEEEE in the germline V gene. After removal of 4 bases from V and 14 bases from J, the junction contained 16 bases not matched to a gene. This CDR3 is 15 amino acids long. The CDR3 loop reads CASSATGTGGLIGTF. In DNA form, the CDR3 reads TGTGCCAGCAGCGCGACCGGGACAGGGGGACTAATCGGGACCTTC. Full variable domain (outside the CDR3, taken from reference TRBV5-6 and TRBJ1-2): DAGVTQSPTHLIKTRGQQVTLRCSPKSGHDTVSWYQQALGQGPQFIFQYYEEEERQRGNFPDRFSGHQFPNYSSELNVNALLLGDSALYLCASSATGTGGLIGTFGSGTRLTVV.